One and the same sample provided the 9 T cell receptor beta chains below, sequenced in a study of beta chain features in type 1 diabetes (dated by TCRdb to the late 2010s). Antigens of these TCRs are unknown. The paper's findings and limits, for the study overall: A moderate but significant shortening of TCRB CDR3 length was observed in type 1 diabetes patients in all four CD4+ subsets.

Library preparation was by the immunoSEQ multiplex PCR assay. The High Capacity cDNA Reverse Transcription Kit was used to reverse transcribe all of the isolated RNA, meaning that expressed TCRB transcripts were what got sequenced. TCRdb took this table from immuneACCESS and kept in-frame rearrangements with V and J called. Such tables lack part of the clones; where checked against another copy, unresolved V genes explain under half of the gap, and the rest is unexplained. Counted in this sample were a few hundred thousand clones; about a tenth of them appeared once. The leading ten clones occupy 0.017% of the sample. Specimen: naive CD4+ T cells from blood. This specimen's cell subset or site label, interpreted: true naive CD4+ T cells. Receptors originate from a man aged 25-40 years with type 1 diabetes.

The CDR3 protein is CSVGGQGPGEQYF. As DNA, the CDR3 is TGCAGCGTTGGTGGACAGGGCCCGGGGGAGCAGTACTTC. The chain is built from TRBV29-1 and TRBJ2-7; 8 bases align to TRBD1. Trimming at V came to 4 bases and at J to 7 bases, leaving 9 bases not matched to a gene. Germline loops: CDR1 SQVTM, CDR2 ANQGSEA. CDR3 length: 13 amino acids.

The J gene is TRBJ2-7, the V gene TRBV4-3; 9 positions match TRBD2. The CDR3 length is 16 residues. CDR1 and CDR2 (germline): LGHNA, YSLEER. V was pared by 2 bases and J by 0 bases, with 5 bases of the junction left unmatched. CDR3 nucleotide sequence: TGCGCCAGCAGCCAACTAGCGGGGCAGAGCTCCTACGAGCAGTACTTC. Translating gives CASSQLAGQSSYEQYF.

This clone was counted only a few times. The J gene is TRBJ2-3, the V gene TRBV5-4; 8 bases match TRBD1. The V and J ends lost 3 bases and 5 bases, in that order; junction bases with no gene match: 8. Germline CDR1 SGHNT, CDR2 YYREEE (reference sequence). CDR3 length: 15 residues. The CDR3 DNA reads TGTGCCAGCAGCTCCGCGACAGGGGTGAAAGATACGCAGTATTTT. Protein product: CASSSATGVKDTQYF.

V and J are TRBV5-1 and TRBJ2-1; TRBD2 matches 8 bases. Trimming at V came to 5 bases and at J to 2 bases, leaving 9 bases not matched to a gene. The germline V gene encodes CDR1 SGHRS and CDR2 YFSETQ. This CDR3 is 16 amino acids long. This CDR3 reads CASSSLSGAAYNEQFF. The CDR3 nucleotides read TGCGCCAGCAGTTCCCTTAGCGGGGCGGCCTACAATGAGCAGTTCTTC.

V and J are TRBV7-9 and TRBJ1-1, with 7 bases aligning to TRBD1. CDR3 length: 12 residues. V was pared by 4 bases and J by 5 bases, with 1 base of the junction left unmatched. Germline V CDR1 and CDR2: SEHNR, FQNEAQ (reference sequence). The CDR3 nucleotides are TGTGCCAGCAGCTACAGGGGTACTGAAGCTTTCTTT. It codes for CASSYRGTEAFF.

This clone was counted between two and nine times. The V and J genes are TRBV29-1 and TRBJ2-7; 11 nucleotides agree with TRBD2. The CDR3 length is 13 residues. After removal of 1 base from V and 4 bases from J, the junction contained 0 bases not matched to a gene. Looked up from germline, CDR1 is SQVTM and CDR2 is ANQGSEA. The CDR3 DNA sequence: TGCAGCGTTGAAGCTAGCGGGGGGTACGAGCAGTACTTC. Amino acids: CSVEASGGYEQYF.

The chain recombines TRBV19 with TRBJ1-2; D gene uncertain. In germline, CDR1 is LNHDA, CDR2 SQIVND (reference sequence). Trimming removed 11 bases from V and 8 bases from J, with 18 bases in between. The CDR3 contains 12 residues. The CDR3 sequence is CASTALSGGYTF. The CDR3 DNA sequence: TGTGCCTCCACCGCCCTATCGGGGGGCTACACCTTC.

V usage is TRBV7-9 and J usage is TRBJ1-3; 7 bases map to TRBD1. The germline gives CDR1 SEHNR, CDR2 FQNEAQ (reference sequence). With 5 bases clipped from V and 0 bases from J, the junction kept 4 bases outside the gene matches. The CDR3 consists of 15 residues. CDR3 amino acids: CASSRDSGSGNTIYF. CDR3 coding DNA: TGTGCCAGCAGCCGGGACAGCGGCTCTGGAAACACCATATATTTT.

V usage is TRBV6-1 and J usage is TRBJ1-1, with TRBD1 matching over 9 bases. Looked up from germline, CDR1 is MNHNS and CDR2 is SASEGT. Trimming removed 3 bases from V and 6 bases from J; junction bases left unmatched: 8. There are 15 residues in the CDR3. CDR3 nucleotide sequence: TGTGCCAGCAGTGACCCTACAGGGGGCCGCGCTGAAGCTTTCTTT. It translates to CASSDPTGGRAEAFF.